This T cell receptor beta chain derives from a study of blood T cell repertoires in COVID-19 (TCRdb year 2020). About the study as a whole: Samples from collaborators originated in the United States, Italy and Spain and spanned both the acute and convalescent phases of COVID-19. The material from the prospective study consisted of cDNA or gDNA derived from T cells, B-cell-depleted T cells, or PBMCs. Subjects who had been exposed to COVID-19, were actively infected with it, or had recovered from it provided the deeply sampled blood TCRbeta repertoires that made up the dataset. A freely available public database, intended as a resource for researchers studying the immune response to SARS-CoV-2, is where the repertoires were released. Samples came from the ongoing ImmuneRACE study (first 160 participants) plus 1,254 subjects from 6 global collaborators. Nearly every sample came with metadata listing a de-identified subject ID, COVID-19 status, age in years and sex. HLA class I and class II types, where available, came from metadata supplied by the sample provider rather than from assay-based typing.

The immunoSEQ Assay, a bias-controlled multiplex PCR, was used to amplify TCRbeta CDR3 regions from genomic DNA. The paper's data handling went like this. The number of nucleated cells in each sample was estimated by amplification of reference gene primers within the assay. Sequence reads were collapsed and filtered to measure the absolute abundance of every unique TCRbeta CDR3 rearrangement. For each sample, productive Simpson clonality was calculated as the square root of Simpson's diversity index over productive rearrangements. The source is immuneACCESS, and TCRdb retained only in-frame sequences with V and J called. Part of the clones is not carried over; for the studies checked, unresolved V genes explain less than half of this, and the remainder is unexplained. The DNA was the basis for D and trimming; V, J and clone size are from that table. A total of approximately 320,000 clones appear in this sample, more than 90% of them only once. The ten most abundant clones make up around 2.5% of the sample.

Findings and caveats that apply to the study as a whole: Clinical and demographic metadata were provided uncurated, with the amount varying by source and participant.

In this sample, this clone turned up a few times. The specificity of this receptor is unknown. No qualities accompany the bases; no much larger clone lies one base away. Enrolling through a virtual design, the prospective study's participants ranged in age from roughly 18 to 90 years and lived across around 25 United States geographic areas. To assign participants to cohorts, the prospective study relied on clinical history that participants themselves reported in a screening survey and a study questionnaire. Recovered participants in ImmuneRACE Cohort 3 were defined by two consecutive negative NP/OP PCR tests, clearance by a healthcare professional, or resolution of symptoms. In the prospective study, mobile phlebotomists collected whole blood, serum and a nasopharyngeal or oropharyngeal swab from each participant. Over an approximately 2-month period, participants in the prospective study had the option of providing additional blood draws and questionnaires. Before DNA extraction, prospective study blood samples were shipped either frozen or at room temperature.

Sequencing used PBMCs or T cells enriched from blood (not recorded which). This TCR derives from a man aged 55-75 years who had recovered from COVID-19.

The DNA sequence follows: TGTGCCAGCAGCTTAAGGCTCGGGAGCTCCTACAATGAGCAGTTCTTC. The encoded protein is CASSLRLGSSYNEQFF. The chain uses TRBV11-3 and TRBJ2-1; the D segment could be TRBD2, given 6 matching bases. The CDR3 runs 16 amino acids, cysteine and phenylalanine included. The retained sequence is limited to the CDR3, 48 bases, with the frame set at the first base. Looking up the germline V gene yields CDR1 SGHNT and CDR2 YENEEA. Relative to germline, V is 2 bases shorter and J is 0 bases shorter, with 11 bases between their ends.